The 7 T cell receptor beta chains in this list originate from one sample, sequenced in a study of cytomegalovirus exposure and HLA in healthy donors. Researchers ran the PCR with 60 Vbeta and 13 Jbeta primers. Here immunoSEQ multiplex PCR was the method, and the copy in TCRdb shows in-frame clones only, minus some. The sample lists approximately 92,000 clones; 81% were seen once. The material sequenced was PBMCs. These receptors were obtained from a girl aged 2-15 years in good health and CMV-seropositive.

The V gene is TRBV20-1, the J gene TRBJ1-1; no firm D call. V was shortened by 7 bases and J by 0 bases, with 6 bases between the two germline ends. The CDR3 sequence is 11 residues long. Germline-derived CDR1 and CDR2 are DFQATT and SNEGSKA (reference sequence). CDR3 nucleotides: TGCAGTGTCCCAATGAACACTGAAGCTTTCTTT. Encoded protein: CSVPMNTEAFF.

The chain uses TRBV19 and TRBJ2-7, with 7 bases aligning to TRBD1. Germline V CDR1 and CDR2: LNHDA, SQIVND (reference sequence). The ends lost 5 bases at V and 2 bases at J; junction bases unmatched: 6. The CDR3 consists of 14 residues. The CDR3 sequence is CASSFRDRAYEQYF. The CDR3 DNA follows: TGTGCCAGTAGTTTCCGGGACAGAGCCTACGAGCAGTACTTC.

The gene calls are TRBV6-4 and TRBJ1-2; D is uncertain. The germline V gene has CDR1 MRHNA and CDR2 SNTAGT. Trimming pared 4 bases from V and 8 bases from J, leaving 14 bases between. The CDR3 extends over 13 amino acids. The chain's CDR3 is CASSVGRGHGYTF. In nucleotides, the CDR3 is TGTGCCAGCAGTGTAGGACGAGGGCACGGCTACACCTTC.

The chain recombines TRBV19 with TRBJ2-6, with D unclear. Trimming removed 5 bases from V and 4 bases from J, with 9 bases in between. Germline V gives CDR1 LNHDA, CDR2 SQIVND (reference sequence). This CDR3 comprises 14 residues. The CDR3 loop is CASSQISGANVLTF. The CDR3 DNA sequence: TGTGCCAGTAGTCAGATTTCCGGGGCCAACGTCCTGACTTTC.

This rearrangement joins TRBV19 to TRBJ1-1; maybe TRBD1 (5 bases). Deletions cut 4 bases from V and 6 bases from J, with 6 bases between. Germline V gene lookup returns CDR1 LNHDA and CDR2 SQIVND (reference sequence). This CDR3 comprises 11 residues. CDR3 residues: CASSTGPEAFF. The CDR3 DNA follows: TGTGCCAGTAGTACAGGGCCTGAAGCTTTCTTT.

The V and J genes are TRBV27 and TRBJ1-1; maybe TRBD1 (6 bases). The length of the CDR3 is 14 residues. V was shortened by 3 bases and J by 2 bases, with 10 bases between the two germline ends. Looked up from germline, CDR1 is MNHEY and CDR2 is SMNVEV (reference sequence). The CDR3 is CASSFDRSNTEAFF. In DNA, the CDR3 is TGTGCCAGCAGTTTTGACAGGTCTAACACTGAAGCTTTCTTT.

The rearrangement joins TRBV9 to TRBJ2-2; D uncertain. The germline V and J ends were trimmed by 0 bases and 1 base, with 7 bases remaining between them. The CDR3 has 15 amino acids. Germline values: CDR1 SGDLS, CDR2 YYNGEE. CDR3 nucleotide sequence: TGTGCCAGCAGCGTAGAGGCAGGGAACACCGGGGAGCTGTTTTTT. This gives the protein CASSVEAGNTGELFF.